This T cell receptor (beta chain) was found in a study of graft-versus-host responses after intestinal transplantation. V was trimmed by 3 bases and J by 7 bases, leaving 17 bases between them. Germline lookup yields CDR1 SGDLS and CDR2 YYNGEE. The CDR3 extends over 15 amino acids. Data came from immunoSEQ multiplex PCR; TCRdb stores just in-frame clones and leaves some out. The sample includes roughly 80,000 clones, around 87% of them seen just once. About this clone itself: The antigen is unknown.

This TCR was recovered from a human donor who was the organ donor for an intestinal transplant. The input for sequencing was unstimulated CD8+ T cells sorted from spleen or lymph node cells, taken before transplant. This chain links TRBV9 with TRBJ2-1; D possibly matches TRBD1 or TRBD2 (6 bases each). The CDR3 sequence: CASSEQGWGVNEQFF. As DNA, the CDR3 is TGTGCCAGCAGCGAACAGGGTTGGGGGGTGAATGAGCAGTTCTTC.